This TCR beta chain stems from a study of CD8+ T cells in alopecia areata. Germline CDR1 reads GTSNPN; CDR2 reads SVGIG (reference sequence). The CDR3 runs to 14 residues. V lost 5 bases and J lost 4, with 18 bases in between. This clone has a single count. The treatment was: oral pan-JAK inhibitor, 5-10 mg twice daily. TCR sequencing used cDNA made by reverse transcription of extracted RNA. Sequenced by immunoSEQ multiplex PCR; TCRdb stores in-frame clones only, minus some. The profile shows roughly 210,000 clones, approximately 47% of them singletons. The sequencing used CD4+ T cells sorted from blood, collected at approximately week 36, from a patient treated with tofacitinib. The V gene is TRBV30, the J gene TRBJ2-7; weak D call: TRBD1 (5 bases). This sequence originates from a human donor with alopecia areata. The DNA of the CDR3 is TGTGCCTGGGGGGCTCAGTTTAACCGATACGAGCAGTACTTC. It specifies CAWGAQFNRYEQYF.